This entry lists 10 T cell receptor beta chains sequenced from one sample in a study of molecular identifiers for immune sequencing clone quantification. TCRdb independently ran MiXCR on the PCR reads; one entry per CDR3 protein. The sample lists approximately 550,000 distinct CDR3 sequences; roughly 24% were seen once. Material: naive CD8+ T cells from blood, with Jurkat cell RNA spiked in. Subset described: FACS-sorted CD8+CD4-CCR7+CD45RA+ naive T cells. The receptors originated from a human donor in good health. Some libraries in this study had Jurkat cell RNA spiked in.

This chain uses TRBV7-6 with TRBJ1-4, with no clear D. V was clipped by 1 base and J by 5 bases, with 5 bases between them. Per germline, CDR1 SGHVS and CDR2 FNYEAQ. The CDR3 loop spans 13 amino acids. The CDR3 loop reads CASSLVPNEKLFF. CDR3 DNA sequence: TGTGCCAGCAGCTTAGTACCGAATGAAAAACTGTTTTTT.

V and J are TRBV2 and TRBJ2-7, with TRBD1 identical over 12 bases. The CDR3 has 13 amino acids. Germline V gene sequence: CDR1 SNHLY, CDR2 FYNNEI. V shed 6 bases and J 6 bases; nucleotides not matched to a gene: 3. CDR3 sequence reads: CASRGQGASEQYF. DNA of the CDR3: TGTGCCAGCAGGGGACAGGGGGCAAGCGAGCAGTACTTC.

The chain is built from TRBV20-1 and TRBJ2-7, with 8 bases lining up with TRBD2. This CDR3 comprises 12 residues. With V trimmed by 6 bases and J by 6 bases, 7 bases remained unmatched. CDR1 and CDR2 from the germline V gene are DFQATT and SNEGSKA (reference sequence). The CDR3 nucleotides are TGCAGTGCCCCCGGGAGGGCGGCCGAGCAGTACTTC. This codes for CSAPGRAAEQYF.

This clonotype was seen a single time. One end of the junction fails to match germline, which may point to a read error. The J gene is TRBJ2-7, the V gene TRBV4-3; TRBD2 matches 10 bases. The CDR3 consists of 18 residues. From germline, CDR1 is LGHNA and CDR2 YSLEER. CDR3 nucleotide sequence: TGCGCCAGCAGCCAAGAGTGGACTAGCGGAGTTAGCTCCTACGAGCAGTGCTTC. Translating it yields CASSQEWTSGVSSYEQCF.

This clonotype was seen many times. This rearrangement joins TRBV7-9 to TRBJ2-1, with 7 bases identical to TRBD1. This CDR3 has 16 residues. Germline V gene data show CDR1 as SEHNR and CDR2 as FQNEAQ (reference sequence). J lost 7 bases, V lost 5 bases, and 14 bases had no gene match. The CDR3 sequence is CASSRTGEPNRNEQFF. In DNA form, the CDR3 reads TGTGCCAGCAGCCGTACAGGGGAACCCAACCGGAATGAGCAGTTCTTC.

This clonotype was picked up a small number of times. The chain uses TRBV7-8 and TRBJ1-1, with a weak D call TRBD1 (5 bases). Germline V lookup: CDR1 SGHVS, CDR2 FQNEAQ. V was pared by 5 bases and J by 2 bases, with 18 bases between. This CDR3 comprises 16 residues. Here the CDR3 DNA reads TGTGCCAGCAGCCCTCGTGTGATGGGGGATAACACTGAAGCTTTCTTT. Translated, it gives CASSPRVMGDNTEAFF.

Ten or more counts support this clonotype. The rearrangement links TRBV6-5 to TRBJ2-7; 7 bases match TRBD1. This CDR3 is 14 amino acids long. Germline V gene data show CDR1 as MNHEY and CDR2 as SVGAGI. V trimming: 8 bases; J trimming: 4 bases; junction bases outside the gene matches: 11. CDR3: CASSLRDSIYEQYF. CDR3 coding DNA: TGTGCCAGCTCGCTCCGGGACAGTATTTACGAGCAGTACTTC.

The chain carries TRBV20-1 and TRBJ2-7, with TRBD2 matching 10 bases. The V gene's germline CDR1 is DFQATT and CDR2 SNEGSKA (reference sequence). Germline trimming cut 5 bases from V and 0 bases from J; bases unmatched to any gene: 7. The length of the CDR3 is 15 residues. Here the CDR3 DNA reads TGCAGTGCTGAACCCGGGACTAGCGTCTCCTACGAGCAGTACTTC. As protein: CSAEPGTSVSYEQYF.

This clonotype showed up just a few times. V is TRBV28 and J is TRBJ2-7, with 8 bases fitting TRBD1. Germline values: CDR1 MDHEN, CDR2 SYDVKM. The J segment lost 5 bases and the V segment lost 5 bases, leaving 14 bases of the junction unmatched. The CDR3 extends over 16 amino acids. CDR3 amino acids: CASSDIRGPVGDEQYF. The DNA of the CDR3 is TGTGCCAGCAGTGATATCAGGGGGCCGGTAGGAGACGAGCAGTACTTC.

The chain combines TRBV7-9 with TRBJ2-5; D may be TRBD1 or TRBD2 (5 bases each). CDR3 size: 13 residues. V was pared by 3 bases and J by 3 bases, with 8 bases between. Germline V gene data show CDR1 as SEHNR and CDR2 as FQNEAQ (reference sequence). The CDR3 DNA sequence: TGTGCCAGCAGCTTGGGACCGGAAGAGACCCAGTACTTC. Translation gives CASSLGPEETQYF.